This record covers a single T cell receptor beta chain. Its antigen remains unidentified. Its ends do not fully match the called genes, so a read error is possible. The same CDR3 arises from other DNA sequences in this sample as well. CDR3 size: 14 residues. Germline lookup yields CDR1 SNHLY and CDR2 FYNNEI. This sample was included in a study of shared clonotypes between healthy human individuals. The study, taken as a whole, reports: The sole specimen, blood, was sampled, and tissue repertoires likely differ.

CD45RO+ cells joined CCR7-negative CD45RA+ TemRA cells to form CD8 memory. The assay was immunoSEQ multiplex PCR, and TCRdb's table has in-frame clones only and misses some. The sample holds about 380,000 clones, around 96% seen once. The specimen was memory CD8+ T cells sorted from blood. Sample subset: CD45RO+ cells pooled with CCR7-negative TemRA cells. This receptor was obtained from a man aged 25 to 45 in good health. This rearrangement joins TRBV2 to TRBJ2-3, with D hard to call. For the CDR3, the DNA is TGTGCCAGTAGTGAAGAAGAGTACACAGATACGCAGTATTTT. This translates into CASSEEEYTDTQYF.